Detailed here is one T cell receptor beta chain. The junction does not match germline at one end; this may be a read error. This entry comes from a study of cytomegalovirus exposure and HLA in healthy donors. The PCR was carried out with 60 Vbeta primers and 13 Jbeta primers. Sequenced by immunoSEQ multiplex PCR; TCRdb stores in-frame clones only, minus some. The sample has 100,000 to 150,000 clones, 74% seen once. The TCR sequence derives from a woman aged 45 to 65 in good health and CMV-seropositive. Sequencing used PBMCs.

The CDR3 spells CARSAGTGTSGNTIYF. DNA of the CDR3: TGTGCCCGCAGTGCAGGGACAGGGACTTCTGGAAACACCATATATTTT. The chain has TRBV25-1 and TRBJ1-3; 9 bases align to TRBD1. In germline, CDR1 is MGHDK, CDR2 SYGVNS. The CDR3 loop spans 16 amino acids.